This T cell receptor (beta chain) was identified in a study of T cell responses to AZD1222 COVID-19 vaccine. Generated by immunoSEQ multiplex PCR, the TCRdb table keeps only in-frame clones and is missing some. The repertoire has 110,000 to 150,000 clones, roughly 90% of them found once; the top ten carry 4% to 5%. Worth noting for this clone: Its antigen is as yet unknown.

Study-wide results and limits: Among spike-specific TCRs, nearly half reportedly target unmutated variant regions. Clonal diversity was possibly underestimated; the donors were predominantly white British and more often female. Baseline testing showed seropositivity in only six AZD1222 recipients.

The source was peripheral blood, collected on day 0 of AZD1222 vaccination. This TCR was recovered from an adult in good health.

The CDR3 sequence is CASSNQGGSYEQYF. The CDR3, as DNA: TGTGCCAGCAGCAATCAGGGGGGATCCTACGAGCAGTACTTC. This chain joins TRBV7-2 and TRBJ2-7, with a possible D match to TRBD1 (7 bases). This CDR3 region has 14 residues. The germline V and J ends were trimmed by 5 bases and 1 base, with 12 bases remaining between them. The germline gives CDR1 SGHTA, CDR2 FQGNSA.